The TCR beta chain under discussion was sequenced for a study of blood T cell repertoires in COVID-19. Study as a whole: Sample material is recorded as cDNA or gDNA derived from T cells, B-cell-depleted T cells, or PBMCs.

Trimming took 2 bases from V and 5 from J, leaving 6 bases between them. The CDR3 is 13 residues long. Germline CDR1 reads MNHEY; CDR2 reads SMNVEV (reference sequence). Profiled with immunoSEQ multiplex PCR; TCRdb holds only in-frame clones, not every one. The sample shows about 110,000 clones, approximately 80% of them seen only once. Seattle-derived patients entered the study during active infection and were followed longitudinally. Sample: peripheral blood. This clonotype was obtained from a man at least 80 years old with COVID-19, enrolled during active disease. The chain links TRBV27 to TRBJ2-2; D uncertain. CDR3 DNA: TGTGCCAGCAGTTTAGTGACAACCGGGGAGCTGTTTTTT. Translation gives CASSLVTTGELFF.